This TCR beta chain was captured by sequencing in a study of cytomegalovirus exposure and HLA in healthy donors. Study results and caveats: Trimming of TCR beta V- and J-genes showed a link, identified in a later analysis, to a missense DCLRE1C variant. Most TCR sequences were rare, but some public TCRs occurred in many donors.

There are 13 residues in the CDR3. J was trimmed by 8 bases and V by 7 bases; bases with no gene match: 7. The germline V gene encodes CDR1 MDHEN and CDR2 SYDVKM. Points on this clone: Its antigen is undetermined.

The primer mix had 60 Vbeta and 13 Jbeta primers. Some clones are missing from TCRdb's copy, which holds only in-frame ones; the method was immunoSEQ multiplex PCR. The table shows some 130,000 clones, with 60% to 85% occurring only once. The receptor was isolated from a woman aged 25 to 39 in good health and CMV-seropositive. Input material: PBMCs. The chain employs TRBV28 and TRBJ1-4; 7 positions match TRBD1. Here the CDR3 reads CASKKGAGEKLFF. The DNA of the CDR3 is TGTGCCAGCAAAAAGGGGGCGGGGGAAAAACTGTTTTTT. The variable domain in full, with the rest retrieved from reference TRBV28 and TRBJ1-4, is DVKVTQSSRYLVKRTGEKVFLECVQDMDHENMFWYRQDPGLGLRLIYFSYDVKMKEKGDIPEGYSVSREKKERFSLILESASTNQTSMYLCASKKGAGEKLFFGSGTQLSVL.